The following is a T cell receptor beta chain sequence with its context. What it recognizes is unknown. Data came from immunoSEQ multiplex PCR; TCRdb stores just in-frame clones and leaves some out. The table includes about 27,000 clones, around nine tenths detected once. This entry belongs to a study of T cells in narcolepsy. Study findings and constraints: Reportedly, autoreactive clonotypes were serially detected in patients' blood but not controls'. Some memory CD4+ repertoires had no autoreactive clone sequences. HCRT-specific and TRIB2-specific autoreactive clonotypes appeared among same-patient CSF and blood CD4+ clonotypes.

Germline V gene sequence: CDR1 SGHAT, CDR2 FQNNGV. Trimming cost V 5 bases and J 6 bases, with 19 bases left between them. The CDR3 length is 15 residues. This TCR came from a human donor with narcolepsy. The sample taken for sequencing was CD45RA- memory CD4+ T cells from PBMCs. The rearrangement uses TRBV11-2 and TRBJ1-2; D remains ambiguous. DNA of the CDR3: TGTGCCAGCAGCCCCCGAGAGGGTGCGACTCATGGCTACACCTTC. This translates into CASSPREGATHGYTF.